The next 17 T cell receptor beta chains were all read from a single sample in a study of Ad26.COV2.S vaccination and SARS-CoV-2 variants. Some clones are missing from TCRdb's copy, which holds only in-frame ones; the method was immunoSEQ multiplex PCR. The sample holds over 110,000 clones, 86% seen once. Material: peripheral blood, obtained after recovery from COVID-19. The receptors come from a human donor who had recovered from COVID-19.

The chain joins TRBV27 to TRBJ2-3; 7 bases agree with TRBD1. This CDR3 spans 16 amino acids. Germline CDR1 is MNHEY and CDR2 is SMNVEV (reference sequence). The junction had 8 bases not matched to a gene; V was cut back by 3 bases and J by 2 bases. CDR3 loop: CASSFGTARSTDTQYF. The CDR3 DNA reads TGTGCCAGCAGTTTCGGGACAGCCAGATCCACAGATACGCAGTATTTT.

CDR3 protein: CATSENRDRPNQPQHF. In nucleotides, the CDR3 is TGTGCCACCAGCGAGAACAGGGACCGACCAAATCAGCCCCAGCATTTT. The V call is TRBV15, the J call TRBJ1-5; a weak D match, TRBD1 (6 bases). The CDR3 is 16 residues long. CDR1 and CDR2 (germline): LNHNV, YYDKDF (reference sequence). Trimming removed 5 bases at V and 4 bases at J, with 18 bases between.

This sequence joins TRBV5-1 and TRBJ2-2; D remains unclear. This CDR3 has 13 residues. V lost 2 bases, J lost 8 bases, and 10 bases lay in between. CDR1 is SGHRS, CDR2 YFSETQ, per germline. The CDR3, as DNA: TGCGCCAGCAGCTTCAGGACCGGGGGGGAGCTGTTTTTT. The encoded protein is CASSFRTGGELFF.

The chain employs TRBV12-3 or TRBV12-4 and TRBJ2-1, with TRBD1 as a possible D gene (5 bases). V was trimmed by 8 bases and J by 6 bases, leaving 11 bases between them. The CDR3 has 12 amino acids. The CDR3 nucleotides are TGTGCCAGCCTCGCAGGGTCCAATGAGCAGTTCTTC. Amino acid sequence: CASLAGSNEQFF.

The gene calls are TRBV7-2 and TRBJ1-2; D ambiguous. Trimming took off 2 bases at V and 5 bases at J, with 9 bases between the two ends. The CDR3 is 13 amino acids. Looked up from germline, CDR1 is SGHTA and CDR2 is FQGNSA. CDR3 sequence (DNA): TGTGCCAGCAGCTTATACACTCTATATGGCTACACCTTC. As protein: CASSLYTLYGYTF. Based on the CDR3 plus reference TRBV7-2 and TRBJ1-2, the full variable domain is GAGVSQSPSNKVTEKGKDVELRCDPISGHTALYWYRQSLGQGLEFLIYFQGNSAPDKSGLPSDRFSAERTGGSVSTLTIQRTQQEDSAVYLCASSLYTLYGYTFGSGTRLTVV.

The V call is TRBV12-3 or TRBV12-4, the J call TRBJ1-5; 7 bases agree with TRBD1. The CDR3 extends over 13 amino acids. The V and J ends lost 7 bases and 6 bases, in that order; junction bases with no gene match: 6. CDR3 DNA sequence: TGTGCCAGCACGGGGACAGTACTTCAGCCCCAGCATTTT. Residues: CASTGTVLQPQHF.

In this sample, this clone turned up a few times. J is TRBJ1-5 and V is TRBV10-1; weak D call: TRBD1 (6 bases). The CDR3 has 13 residues. Trimming removed 6 bases at V and 4 bases at J, with 10 bases between. Germline V gene sequence: CDR1 WNHNN, CDR2 SYGVQD (reference sequence). The DNA for the CDR3 is TGCGCCAGCAGACAGGGTTGGAATCAGCCCCAGCATTTT. Its translation is CASRQGWNQPQHF.

This chain connects TRBV5-4 to TRBJ2-7; tentative D call: TRBD2 (5 bases). V lost 7 bases to trimming and J lost 6 bases, with 17 bases between them. CDR3 size: 13 residues. CDR1 and CDR2 (germline): SGHNT, YYREEE (reference sequence). CDR3 coding DNA: TGTGCCAGCCGGACTTACGAATTCTCCGAGCAGTACTTC. Encoded protein: CASRTYEFSEQYF.

The rearrangement links TRBV7-2 to TRBJ1-5; tentatively, D is TRBD1 (6 bases). The germline V gene has CDR1 SGHTA and CDR2 FQGNSA. V dropped 8 bases and J dropped 3 bases, with 14 bases sitting between them. CDR3 length: 14 amino acids. This CDR3 is CASGTPGVNQPQHF. CDR3 bases: TGTGCCAGCGGCACCCCAGGGGTCAATCAGCCCCAGCATTTT.

The chain combines TRBV9 with TRBJ2-5; 10 nucleotides match TRBD2. J gave up 0 bases and V 0 bases, and 8 bases lay outside the gene matches. Germline V gene sequence: CDR1 SGDLS, CDR2 YYNGEE. There are 18 residues in the CDR3. The CDR3 nucleotides read TGTGCCAGCAGCGTAGGGAATAGCGGGGGGACGTACCAAGAGACCCAGTACTTC. Translating it yields CASSVGNSGGTYQETQYF.

The rearrangement links TRBV5-1 to TRBJ1-4; TRBD1 matches at 8 bases. Losses at the gene ends were 2 bases for V and 5 bases for J; bases not matched to a gene: 2. Germline assignment: CDR1 SGHRS and CDR2 YFSETQ. CDR3 length equals 14 residues. The CDR3 DNA reads TGCGCCAGCAGCTTCAGGACAGGGAATGAAAAACTGTTTTTT. Its translation: CASSFRTGNEKLFF.

The V gene is TRBV7-2, the J gene TRBJ2-1, with 12 positions matching TRBD2. The V and J ends lost 2 bases and 8 bases, in that order; junction bases with no gene match: 4. Germline V gene data show CDR1 as SGHTA and CDR2 as FQGNSA. This CDR3 comprises 15 residues. CDR3 DNA sequence: TGTGCCAGCAGCTTAAGGACTAGCGGGGCTTATGAGCAGTTCTTC. It encodes CASSLRTSGAYEQFF.

This rearrangement joins TRBV15 to TRBJ2-7, with 7 bases fitting TRBD1. V was pared by 7 bases and J by 1 base, with 10 bases of the junction left unmatched. The CDR3 is made up of 15 amino acids. The V gene's germline CDR1 is LNHNV and CDR2 YYDKDF (reference sequence). This chain's CDR3 is CATTPGTAISYEQYF. The CDR3 DNA sequence: TGTGCCACCACCCCAGGGACAGCTATTTCCTACGAGCAGTACTTC.

This clone was observed a few times. V gene TRBV7-6 combines with J gene TRBJ1-1; 7 bases align to TRBD1. There are 14 residues in the CDR3. Germline-derived CDR1 and CDR2 are SGHVS and FNYEAQ. After removal of 5 bases from V and 0 bases from J, the junction contained 3 bases not matched to a gene. CDR3 region: CASSIGTVNTEAFF. The CDR3 nucleotides are TGTGCCAGCAGCATCGGGACAGTGAACACTGAAGCTTTCTTT. Variable domain in full (rest from reference TRBV7-6 and TRBJ1-1): GAGVSQSPRYKVTKRGQDVALRCDPISGHVSLYWYRQALGQGPEFLTYFNYEAQQDKSGLPNDRFSAERPEGSISTLTIQRTEQRDSAMYRCASSIGTVNTEAFFGQGTRLTVV.

The chain uses TRBV5-4 and TRBJ2-7; 10 bases line up with TRBD1. Germline-derived CDR1 and CDR2 are SGHNT and YYREEE (reference sequence). V was pared by 4 bases and J by 5 bases, with 9 bases of the junction left unmatched. This CDR3 comprises 15 residues. The CDR3 reads CASSQSPDRGDEQYF. In DNA form, the CDR3 reads TGTGCCAGCAGCCAATCACCGGACAGGGGGGACGAGCAGTACTTC. The complete variable domain, with remaining parts taken from reference TRBV5-4 and TRBJ2-7, reads ETGVTQSPTHLIKTRGQQVTLRCSSQSGHNTVSWYQQALGQGPQFIFQYYREEENGRGNFPPRFSGLQFPNYSSELNVNALELDDSALYLCASSQSPDRGDEQYFGPGTRLTVT.

In DNA form, the CDR3 reads TGTGCCAGCTCACCACCAGGAGCGCAAGGGGTTCAGCCCCAGCATTTT. This gives the protein CASSPPGAQGVQPQHF. The rearrangement uses TRBV18 and TRBJ1-5, with D possibly matching TRBD1 (5 bases). CDR3 length equals 16 residues. The ends were cut back, 0 bases at V and 6 bases at J, with 15 bases in the middle. Germline V lookup: CDR1 KGHSH, CDR2 LQKENI. The whole variable domain, remainder taken from reference TRBV18 and TRBJ1-5, is NAGVMQNPRHLVRRRGQEARLRCSPMKGHSHVYWYRQLPEEGLKFMVYLQKENIIDESGMPKERFSAEFPKEGPSILRIQQVVRGDSAAYFCASSPPGAQGVQPQHFGDGTRLSIL.

This rearrangement joins TRBV19 to TRBJ1-1; 7 nucleotides agree with TRBD1. CDR3 length: 14 residues. CDR1 and CDR2 (germline): LNHDA, SQIVND (reference sequence). The junction had 3 bases not matched to a gene; V was cut back by 5 bases and J by 0 bases. The CDR3 sequence is CASSSTGMNTEAFF. The CDR3 DNA sequence: TGTGCCAGTAGTTCGACAGGGATGAACACTGAAGCTTTCTTT.